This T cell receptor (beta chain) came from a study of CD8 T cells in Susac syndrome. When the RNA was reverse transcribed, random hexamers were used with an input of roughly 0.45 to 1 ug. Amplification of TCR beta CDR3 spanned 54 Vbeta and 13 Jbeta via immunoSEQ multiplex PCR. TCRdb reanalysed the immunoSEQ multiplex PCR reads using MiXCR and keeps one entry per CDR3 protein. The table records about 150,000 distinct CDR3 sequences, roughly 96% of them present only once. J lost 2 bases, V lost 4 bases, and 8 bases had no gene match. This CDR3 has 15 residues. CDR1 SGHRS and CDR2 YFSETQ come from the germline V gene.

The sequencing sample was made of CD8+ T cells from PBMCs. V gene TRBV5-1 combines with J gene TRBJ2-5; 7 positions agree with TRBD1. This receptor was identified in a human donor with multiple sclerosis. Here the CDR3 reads CASSEQGGRQETQYF. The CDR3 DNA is TGCGCCAGCAGCGAGCAAGGGGGCAGACAAGAGACCCAGTACTTC.